A single sample is the source of the 10 T cell receptor beta chains below, sequenced in a study of identical twins. Using its own MiXCR run on the 5' RACE reads, TCRdb lists one record per CDR3 protein. The repertoire holds 600,000 to 800,000 distinct CDR3 sequences, 21% seen once, with roughly 4.3% in the top ten. These same records also appear under a second study, on T cells expressing NK-cell markers.

The source material was PBMCs. These TCRs come from a woman under 30 in good health.

J is TRBJ1-5 and V is TRBV27, with unresolved D. V was pared by 11 bases and J by 0 bases, with 11 bases between. CDR1 and CDR2 from the germline V gene are MNHEY and SMNVEV (reference sequence). This CDR3 spans 13 amino acids. The CDR3 nucleotides are TGTGCCCGGCTTGGGAGTAGCAATCAGCCCCAGCATTTT. Translation: CARLGSSNQPQHF.

This clonotype showed up just a few times. This chain joins TRBV20-1 and TRBJ2-5, with 9 bases aligning to TRBD2. Germline V CDR1 and CDR2: DFQATT, SNEGSKA (reference sequence). The CDR3 contains 14 residues. The junction had 4 bases not matched to a gene; V was cut back by 2 bases and J by 3 bases. CDR3 protein: CSARRLAVKETQYF. DNA for the CDR3: TGCAGTGCTAGAAGACTAGCGGTGAAAGAGACCCAGTACTTC.

Only a few counts were recorded for this clonotype. This chain connects TRBV6-1 to TRBJ2-5, with TRBD2 matching over 12 bases. Germline trimming cut 6 bases from V and 5 bases from J; bases unmatched to any gene: 10. CDR3 size: 16 residues. CDR1 MNHNS and CDR2 SASEGT come from the germline V gene. The CDR3: CASSRGLAGLRETQYF. CDR3 DNA: TGTGCCAGCAGCCGGGGACTAGCGGGCCTAAGGGAGACCCAGTACTTC.

The sample holds many counts of this clonotype. CDR3 sequence: CASSGATGTTGELFF. CDR3 DNA sequence: TGTGCCAGCAGCGGGGCGACGGGGACCACCGGGGAGCTGTTTTTT. The J gene is TRBJ2-2, the V gene TRBV7-9; D tentatively fits TRBD1 or TRBD2 (5 bases each). Germline V gene sequence: CDR1 SEHNR, CDR2 FQNEAQ (reference sequence). The CDR3 runs to 15 residues. The ends were cut back, 5 bases at V and 4 bases at J, with 14 bases in the middle.

As regards this clonotype: Being one base from a much bigger clone, this may be a read error. V gene TRBV2 combines with J gene TRBJ1-1; 8 bases align to TRBD1. After removal of 2 bases from V and 4 bases from J, the junction contained 0 bases not matched to a gene. This CDR3 has 13 residues. The germline V gene has CDR1 SNHLY and CDR2 FYNNEI. The CDR3 region is CASSETGGTEAFF. The CDR3 DNA follows: TGTGCCAGCAGTGAAACAGGGGGCACTGAAGCTTTCTTT.

Here the CDR3 DNA reads TGTGCCAGCCTAAGTGACAGGTGGCTCAATGAGCAGTTCTTC. Protein product: CASLSDRWLNEQFF. The V gene is TRBV12-3 or TRBV12-4, the J gene TRBJ2-1; perhaps TRBD1 as D (6 bases). This CDR3 region has 14 residues. V was trimmed by 8 bases and J by 6 bases, leaving 17 bases between them.

This clonotype was counted between two and nine times. This chain connects TRBV2 to TRBJ1-2; 7 bases are shared with TRBD1. Losses at the gene ends were 8 bases for V and 2 bases for J; bases not matched to a gene: 5. CDR1 and CDR2 from the germline V gene are SNHLY and FYNNEI. There are 13 residues in the CDR3. The CDR3 DNA follows: TGTGCCAGCGTCCGGGACAGCAACTATGGCTACACCTTC. Its translation: CASVRDSNYGYTF.

The chain uses TRBV7-9 and TRBJ2-1; no clear D gene. The length of the CDR3 is 15 residues. V dropped 4 bases and J dropped 2 bases, with 12 bases sitting between them. Germline values: CDR1 SEHNR, CDR2 FQNEAQ (reference sequence). CDR3 DNA sequence: TGTGCCAGCAGCTACCAAAGGCTAGCCTACAATGAGCAGTTCTTC. Its protein product is CASSYQRLAYNEQFF.

This clonotype was detected ten times or more. The J gene is TRBJ1-5, the V gene TRBV9; TRBD1 matches 8 bases. This CDR3 contains 18 residues. Germline trimming cut 3 bases from V and 0 bases from J; bases unmatched to any gene: 11. Looked up from germline, CDR1 is SGDLS and CDR2 is YYNGEE. The CDR3 DNA reads TGTGCCAGCAGCGCCCGGGACAGGAGATTTTATAGCAATCAGCCCCAGCATTTT. Its translation: CASSARDRRFYSNQPQHF.

This clonotype was counted ten times or more. The chain combines TRBV20-1 with TRBJ2-7, with 7 bases that match TRBD2. This CDR3 has 15 amino acids. CDR1 DFQATT and CDR2 SNEGSKA come from the germline V gene (reference sequence). V dropped 0 bases and J dropped 1; count of bases not matched to a gene: 6. The CDR3 protein is CSARDVQRDSYEQYF. As DNA, the CDR3 is TGCAGTGCTAGAGATGTCCAGCGGGATTCCTACGAGCAGTACTTC.